A single sample gave rise to the 27 T cell receptor beta chains below, sequenced in a study of blood T cells in healthy people across ages. The authors ran a second PCR of 7 to 11 cycles using a sample-barcoded 5' primer and a J-beta primer mix. TCRdb recomputed calls from the 5' RACE reads with MiXCR, one row per CDR3 protein. The data contain hundreds of thousands of distinct CDR3 sequences, 25% to 30% of them singletons. The sequencing sample was made of blood. All receptors derive from a woman aged 70-85 years in good health.

The rearrangement uses TRBV7-2 and TRBJ2-7, with D possibly TRBD2 on 6 matching bases. The CDR3 runs 16 residues. The germline gives CDR1 SGHTA, CDR2 FQGNSA. V lost 5 bases and J 4 bases, leaving 21 bases between the germline ends. CDR3 in amino acids: CASSLGTGRIGYEQYF. The CDR3 DNA is TGTGCCAGCAGCCTAGGGACCGGGAGAATTGGGTACGAGCAGTACTTC.

The chain employs TRBV10-3 and TRBJ2-7; D uncertain. V dropped 11 bases and J dropped 0 bases, with 11 bases sitting between them. The CDR3 sequence is 12 residues long. Germline lookup yields CDR1 ENHRY and CDR2 SYGVKD. The CDR3 loop is CAASDSSYEQYF. CDR3 nucleotide sequence: TGTGCCGCCTCCGATAGCTCCTACGAGCAGTACTTC.

This clonotype was recorded a few times. V and J are TRBV7-2 and TRBJ2-1; D is unresolved. The germline V gene has CDR1 SGHTA and CDR2 FQGNSA. The CDR3 is made up of 16 amino acids. Trimming left V 2 bases short and J 1 base short, with 12 bases between. The CDR3 sequence is CASSLIVVQSYNEQFF. DNA for the CDR3: TGTGCCAGCAGCTTAATTGTGGTTCAATCCTACAATGAGCAGTTCTTC.

This chain connects TRBV7-2 to TRBJ2-1; D is uncertain. V lost 1 base and J 4 bases, leaving 8 bases between the germline ends. CDR1 and CDR2 from the germline V gene are SGHTA and FQGNSA. This CDR3 comprises 14 residues. The CDR3 DNA is TGTGCCAGCAGCTTAGACCGGCTGTACAATGAGCAGTTCTTC. Protein sequence: CASSLDRLYNEQFF.

The CDR3 region has the DNA TGTGCCAGCAGCTTGGAGGTCTCCTACAATGAGCAGTTCTTC. Residues: CASSLEVSYNEQFF. The J gene is TRBJ2-1, the V gene TRBV11-1, with D perhaps matching TRBD2 (5 bases). The CDR3 length is 14 residues. CDR1 and CDR2 from the germline V gene are SGHAT and FQDESV (reference sequence). V lost 3 bases to trimming and J lost 0 bases, with 6 bases between them.

This clonotype was counted a single time. The gene calls are TRBV7-2 and TRBJ2-3; D not resolved. In germline, CDR1 is SGHTA, CDR2 FQGNSA. The CDR3 contains 17 residues. Between the trimmed V and J ends, which lost 3 bases and 3 bases, there was a span of 19 bases. The chain's CDR3 is CASSFPFYSSDTDTQYF. CDR3 sequence (DNA): TGTGCCAGCAGCTTCCCTTTCTATTCTTCGGATACAGATACGCAGTATTTT.

This clonotype showed up just a few times. The rearrangement links TRBV3-1 to TRBJ1-1; D uncertain. CDR1 and CDR2 from the germline V gene are LGHDT and YNNKEL (reference sequence). This CDR3 spans 12 amino acids. Deletions cut 0 bases from V and 1 base from J, with 0 bases between. Here the CDR3 reads CASSQENTEAFF. The CDR3 DNA follows: TGTGCCAGCAGCCAAGAGAACACTGAAGCTTTCTTT.

This clonotype occurred a few times. The CDR3: CATSRGGQGAYEQYF. The CDR3 DNA is TGTGCCACCAGCAGAGGGGGACAGGGGGCTTACGAGCAGTACTTC. The genes are TRBV15 and TRBJ2-5, with 12 bases that match TRBD1. The DNA end is a closer match to TRBJ2-7, so the J assignment may be wrong. This CDR3 has 15 residues. Germline CDR1 is LNHNV and CDR2 is YYDKDF (reference sequence).

This chain uses TRBV7-2 with TRBJ2-1, with 8 positions matching TRBD2. Germline V CDR1 and CDR2: SGHTA, FQGNSA. The CDR3 totals 20 residues. V lost 5 bases and J lost 3; bases outside the gene matches: 21. The CDR3 loop is CASSPGAGGLLLYNYNEQFF. CDR3 sequence (DNA): TGTGCCAGCAGCCCCGGGGCGGGGGGCCTTCTCCTATACAACTACAATGAGCAGTTCTTC.

This clonotype was counted between two and nine times. This chain connects TRBV6-1 to TRBJ2-7, with 7 bases aligning to TRBD1. This CDR3 is built from 15 residues. Unmatched junction bases numbered 6, after V lost 2 bases and J lost 2 bases. CDR1 is MNHNS and CDR2 is SASEGT in the germline V gene. CDR3 coding DNA: TGTGCCAGCAGTGAAATACCAGGGGGTCCCTACGAGCAGTACTTC. It encodes CASSEIPGGPYEQYF.

There are a few counts of this clonotype. V gene TRBV3-1 combines with J gene TRBJ2-3; TRBD2 matches 9 bases. CDR3 size: 15 residues. With V trimmed by 1 base and J by 3 bases, 2 bases remained unmatched. Germline assignment: CDR1 LGHDT and CDR2 YNNKEL (reference sequence). The CDR3 DNA sequence: TGTGCCAGCAGCCAAGGGCTAGCGGGAACAGATACGCAGTATTTT. Translation: CASSQGLAGTDTQYF.

V gene TRBV28 combines with J gene TRBJ1-5; D gene ambiguous. There are 17 residues in the CDR3. V gave up 5 bases and J gave up 2 bases, with 19 bases separating them. Looked up from germline, CDR1 is MDHEN and CDR2 is SYDVKM. DNA of the CDR3: TGTGCCAGCAGTGAGAACACGGGCCAAGGGCGCAATCAGCCCCAGCATTTT. Amino acids: CASSENTGQGRNQPQHF.

The gene calls are TRBV20-1 and TRBJ2-3; D gene uncertain. Germline CDR1 DFQATT, CDR2 SNEGSKA (reference sequence). The CDR3 is made up of 14 amino acids. V was clipped by 3 bases and J by 3 bases, with 13 bases between them. CDR3 protein: CSASQAIRTDTQYF. The DNA for the CDR3 is TGCAGTGCTAGTCAGGCGATCAGGACAGATACGCAGTATTTT.

The chain is built from TRBV7-3 and TRBJ2-5; 9 bases align to TRBD2. The end of the DNA aligns better with TRBJ2-1, so the J call may be wrong. CDR3 length equals 15 residues. The germline V gene has CDR1 SGHTA and CDR2 FQGTGA. CDR3 loop: CASSLTQTSGNEQFF. The DNA for the CDR3 is TGTGCCAGCAGCTTAACTCAGACTAGCGGTAATGAGCAGTTCTTC.

As regards this clonotype: The germline gene is not matched at one end of the junction; a read error may be the cause. The rearrangement uses TRBV20-1 and TRBJ2-2; 7 nucleotides agree with TRBD1. The CDR3 loop spans 14 amino acids. Germline loops: CDR1 DFQATT, CDR2 SNEGSKA (reference sequence). CDR3 nucleotides: TGTAGTGCTACGGGACAGACAAACACCGGGGAGCTGTTTTTT. Its translation is CSATGQTNTGELFF.

The rearrangement uses TRBV5-1 and TRBJ2-4, with a possible D match to TRBD1 (6 bases). The germline V gene has CDR1 SGHRS and CDR2 YFSETQ. The CDR3 totals 14 residues. Trimming stripped 4 bases from V and 5 bases from J, with 13 bases between. The CDR3 sequence: CASSVGQPQNIQYF. DNA of the CDR3: TGCGCCAGCAGCGTCGGACAGCCCCAAAACATTCAGTACTTC.

The rearrangement joins TRBV24-1 to TRBJ2-1; D gene ambiguous. The CDR3 has 12 residues. The germline gives CDR1 KGHDR, CDR2 SFDVKD. V lost 6 bases and J 3 bases, leaving 5 bases between the germline ends. CDR3 DNA: TGTGCCACCAGTACTAACTACAATGAGCAGTTCTTC. Translated, it gives CATSTNYNEQFF.

DNA for the CDR3: TGCAGTGCTAGCGGACAGAAACCCCTCGTTGAGACCCAGTACTTC. It is translated as CSASGQKPLVETQYF. This chain uses TRBV20-1 with TRBJ2-5, with D perhaps matching TRBD1 (6 bases). Germline values: CDR1 DFQATT, CDR2 SNEGSKA (reference sequence). This CDR3 is built from 15 residues. The V end lost 3 bases, the J end lost 5 bases, and 19 bases lay between the germline ends.

Only a few counts were recorded for this clonotype. This chain connects TRBV4-1 to TRBJ1-5, with D unresolved. This CDR3 region has 15 residues. Trimming stripped 0 bases from V and 5 bases from J, with 11 bases between. The V gene's germline CDR1 is MGHRA and CDR2 YSYEKL. This CDR3 is CASSQEAHPHQPQHF. The CDR3 nucleotides are TGCGCCAGCAGCCAAGAGGCGCATCCTCATCAGCCCCAGCATTTT.

A few counts support this clonotype. The V call is TRBV7-9, the J call TRBJ2-7; D unresolved. CDR1 is SEHNR and CDR2 is FQNEAQ in the germline V gene (reference sequence). There are 11 residues in the CDR3. Deletions cut 5 bases from V and 3 bases from J, with 5 bases between. CDR3 in DNA: TGTGCCAGCAGCACCCTCTACGAGCAGTACTTC. Translated, it gives CASSTLYEQYF.

This clonotype turned up a few times. Here the CDR3 reads CASSSQSGTRRDTQYF. CDR3 nucleotides: TGTGCCAGCAGCTCTCAAAGCGGCACTAGGCGAGATACGCAGTATTTT. V is TRBV7-2 and J is TRBJ2-3, with D possibly matching TRBD2 (5 bases). CDR1 is SGHTA, CDR2 FQGNSA, per germline. The CDR3 is made up of 16 amino acids. V was clipped by 4 bases and J by 5 bases, with 19 bases between them.

J is TRBJ1-3 and V is TRBV3-1, with D maybe TRBD1 (5 bases). The length of the CDR3 is 15 residues. The germline gives CDR1 LGHDT, CDR2 YNNKEL (reference sequence). V lost 1 base to trimming and J lost 0 bases, with 7 bases between them. The CDR3 sequence is CASSQADNSGNTIYF. CDR3 in DNA: TGTGCCAGCAGCCAAGCGGACAACTCTGGAAACACCATATATTTT.

This clonotype has more than one count but fewer than ten. The chain has TRBV7-2 and TRBJ2-7; D possibly corresponds to TRBD1 (6 bases). Deletions cut 8 bases from V and 2 bases from J, with 19 bases between. This CDR3 contains 15 residues. Germline V lookup: CDR1 SGHTA, CDR2 FQGNSA. The CDR3 protein is CASVPGVGPAYEQYF. CDR3 coding DNA: TGTGCCAGCGTTCCAGGGGTGGGTCCAGCCTACGAGCAGTACTTC.

This rearrangement joins TRBV15 to TRBJ2-5; a possible D gene is TRBD1 (6 bases). The CDR3 totals 16 residues. CDR1 and CDR2 (germline): LNHNV, YYDKDF (reference sequence). V gave up 1 base and J gave up 3 bases, with 15 bases separating them. CDR3 nucleotides: TGTGCCACCAGCAGAGGGGGCAGGGGCGTTAAAGAGACCCAGTACTTC. Its translation is CATSRGGRGVKETQYF.

This clonotype was detected a few times. CDR3 nucleotide sequence: TGTGCCAGCAGTTCTCCGGGACAGGGGATCAACGAGCAGTACTTC. Protein product: CASSSPGQGINEQYF. The rearrangement links TRBV12-3 or TRBV12-4 to TRBJ2-7, with 10 bases identical to TRBD1. V shed 4 bases, J shed 5 bases, and the junction held 8 bases outside the gene matches. This CDR3 has 15 residues.

V and J are TRBV5-1 and TRBJ1-2, with D uncertain. V was trimmed by 0 bases and J by 4 bases, leaving 13 bases between them. CDR3 size: 15 residues. Germline V lookup: CDR1 SGHRS, CDR2 YFSETQ. The DNA for the CDR3 is TGCGCCAGCAGCTTGGTGGCGGAGGACCGCTATGGCTACACCTTC. This gives the protein CASSLVAEDRYGYTF.

The table lists this clonotype with many counts. The rearrangement uses TRBV18 and TRBJ2-5; no reliable D call. Germline lookup yields CDR1 KGHSH and CDR2 LQKENI. The CDR3 consists of 11 residues. V shed 8 bases and J shed 5 bases, with 9 bases lying between them. CDR3 region: CASSPTETQYF. The CDR3 DNA follows: TGTGCCAGCAGTCCGACCGAGACCCAGTACTTC.